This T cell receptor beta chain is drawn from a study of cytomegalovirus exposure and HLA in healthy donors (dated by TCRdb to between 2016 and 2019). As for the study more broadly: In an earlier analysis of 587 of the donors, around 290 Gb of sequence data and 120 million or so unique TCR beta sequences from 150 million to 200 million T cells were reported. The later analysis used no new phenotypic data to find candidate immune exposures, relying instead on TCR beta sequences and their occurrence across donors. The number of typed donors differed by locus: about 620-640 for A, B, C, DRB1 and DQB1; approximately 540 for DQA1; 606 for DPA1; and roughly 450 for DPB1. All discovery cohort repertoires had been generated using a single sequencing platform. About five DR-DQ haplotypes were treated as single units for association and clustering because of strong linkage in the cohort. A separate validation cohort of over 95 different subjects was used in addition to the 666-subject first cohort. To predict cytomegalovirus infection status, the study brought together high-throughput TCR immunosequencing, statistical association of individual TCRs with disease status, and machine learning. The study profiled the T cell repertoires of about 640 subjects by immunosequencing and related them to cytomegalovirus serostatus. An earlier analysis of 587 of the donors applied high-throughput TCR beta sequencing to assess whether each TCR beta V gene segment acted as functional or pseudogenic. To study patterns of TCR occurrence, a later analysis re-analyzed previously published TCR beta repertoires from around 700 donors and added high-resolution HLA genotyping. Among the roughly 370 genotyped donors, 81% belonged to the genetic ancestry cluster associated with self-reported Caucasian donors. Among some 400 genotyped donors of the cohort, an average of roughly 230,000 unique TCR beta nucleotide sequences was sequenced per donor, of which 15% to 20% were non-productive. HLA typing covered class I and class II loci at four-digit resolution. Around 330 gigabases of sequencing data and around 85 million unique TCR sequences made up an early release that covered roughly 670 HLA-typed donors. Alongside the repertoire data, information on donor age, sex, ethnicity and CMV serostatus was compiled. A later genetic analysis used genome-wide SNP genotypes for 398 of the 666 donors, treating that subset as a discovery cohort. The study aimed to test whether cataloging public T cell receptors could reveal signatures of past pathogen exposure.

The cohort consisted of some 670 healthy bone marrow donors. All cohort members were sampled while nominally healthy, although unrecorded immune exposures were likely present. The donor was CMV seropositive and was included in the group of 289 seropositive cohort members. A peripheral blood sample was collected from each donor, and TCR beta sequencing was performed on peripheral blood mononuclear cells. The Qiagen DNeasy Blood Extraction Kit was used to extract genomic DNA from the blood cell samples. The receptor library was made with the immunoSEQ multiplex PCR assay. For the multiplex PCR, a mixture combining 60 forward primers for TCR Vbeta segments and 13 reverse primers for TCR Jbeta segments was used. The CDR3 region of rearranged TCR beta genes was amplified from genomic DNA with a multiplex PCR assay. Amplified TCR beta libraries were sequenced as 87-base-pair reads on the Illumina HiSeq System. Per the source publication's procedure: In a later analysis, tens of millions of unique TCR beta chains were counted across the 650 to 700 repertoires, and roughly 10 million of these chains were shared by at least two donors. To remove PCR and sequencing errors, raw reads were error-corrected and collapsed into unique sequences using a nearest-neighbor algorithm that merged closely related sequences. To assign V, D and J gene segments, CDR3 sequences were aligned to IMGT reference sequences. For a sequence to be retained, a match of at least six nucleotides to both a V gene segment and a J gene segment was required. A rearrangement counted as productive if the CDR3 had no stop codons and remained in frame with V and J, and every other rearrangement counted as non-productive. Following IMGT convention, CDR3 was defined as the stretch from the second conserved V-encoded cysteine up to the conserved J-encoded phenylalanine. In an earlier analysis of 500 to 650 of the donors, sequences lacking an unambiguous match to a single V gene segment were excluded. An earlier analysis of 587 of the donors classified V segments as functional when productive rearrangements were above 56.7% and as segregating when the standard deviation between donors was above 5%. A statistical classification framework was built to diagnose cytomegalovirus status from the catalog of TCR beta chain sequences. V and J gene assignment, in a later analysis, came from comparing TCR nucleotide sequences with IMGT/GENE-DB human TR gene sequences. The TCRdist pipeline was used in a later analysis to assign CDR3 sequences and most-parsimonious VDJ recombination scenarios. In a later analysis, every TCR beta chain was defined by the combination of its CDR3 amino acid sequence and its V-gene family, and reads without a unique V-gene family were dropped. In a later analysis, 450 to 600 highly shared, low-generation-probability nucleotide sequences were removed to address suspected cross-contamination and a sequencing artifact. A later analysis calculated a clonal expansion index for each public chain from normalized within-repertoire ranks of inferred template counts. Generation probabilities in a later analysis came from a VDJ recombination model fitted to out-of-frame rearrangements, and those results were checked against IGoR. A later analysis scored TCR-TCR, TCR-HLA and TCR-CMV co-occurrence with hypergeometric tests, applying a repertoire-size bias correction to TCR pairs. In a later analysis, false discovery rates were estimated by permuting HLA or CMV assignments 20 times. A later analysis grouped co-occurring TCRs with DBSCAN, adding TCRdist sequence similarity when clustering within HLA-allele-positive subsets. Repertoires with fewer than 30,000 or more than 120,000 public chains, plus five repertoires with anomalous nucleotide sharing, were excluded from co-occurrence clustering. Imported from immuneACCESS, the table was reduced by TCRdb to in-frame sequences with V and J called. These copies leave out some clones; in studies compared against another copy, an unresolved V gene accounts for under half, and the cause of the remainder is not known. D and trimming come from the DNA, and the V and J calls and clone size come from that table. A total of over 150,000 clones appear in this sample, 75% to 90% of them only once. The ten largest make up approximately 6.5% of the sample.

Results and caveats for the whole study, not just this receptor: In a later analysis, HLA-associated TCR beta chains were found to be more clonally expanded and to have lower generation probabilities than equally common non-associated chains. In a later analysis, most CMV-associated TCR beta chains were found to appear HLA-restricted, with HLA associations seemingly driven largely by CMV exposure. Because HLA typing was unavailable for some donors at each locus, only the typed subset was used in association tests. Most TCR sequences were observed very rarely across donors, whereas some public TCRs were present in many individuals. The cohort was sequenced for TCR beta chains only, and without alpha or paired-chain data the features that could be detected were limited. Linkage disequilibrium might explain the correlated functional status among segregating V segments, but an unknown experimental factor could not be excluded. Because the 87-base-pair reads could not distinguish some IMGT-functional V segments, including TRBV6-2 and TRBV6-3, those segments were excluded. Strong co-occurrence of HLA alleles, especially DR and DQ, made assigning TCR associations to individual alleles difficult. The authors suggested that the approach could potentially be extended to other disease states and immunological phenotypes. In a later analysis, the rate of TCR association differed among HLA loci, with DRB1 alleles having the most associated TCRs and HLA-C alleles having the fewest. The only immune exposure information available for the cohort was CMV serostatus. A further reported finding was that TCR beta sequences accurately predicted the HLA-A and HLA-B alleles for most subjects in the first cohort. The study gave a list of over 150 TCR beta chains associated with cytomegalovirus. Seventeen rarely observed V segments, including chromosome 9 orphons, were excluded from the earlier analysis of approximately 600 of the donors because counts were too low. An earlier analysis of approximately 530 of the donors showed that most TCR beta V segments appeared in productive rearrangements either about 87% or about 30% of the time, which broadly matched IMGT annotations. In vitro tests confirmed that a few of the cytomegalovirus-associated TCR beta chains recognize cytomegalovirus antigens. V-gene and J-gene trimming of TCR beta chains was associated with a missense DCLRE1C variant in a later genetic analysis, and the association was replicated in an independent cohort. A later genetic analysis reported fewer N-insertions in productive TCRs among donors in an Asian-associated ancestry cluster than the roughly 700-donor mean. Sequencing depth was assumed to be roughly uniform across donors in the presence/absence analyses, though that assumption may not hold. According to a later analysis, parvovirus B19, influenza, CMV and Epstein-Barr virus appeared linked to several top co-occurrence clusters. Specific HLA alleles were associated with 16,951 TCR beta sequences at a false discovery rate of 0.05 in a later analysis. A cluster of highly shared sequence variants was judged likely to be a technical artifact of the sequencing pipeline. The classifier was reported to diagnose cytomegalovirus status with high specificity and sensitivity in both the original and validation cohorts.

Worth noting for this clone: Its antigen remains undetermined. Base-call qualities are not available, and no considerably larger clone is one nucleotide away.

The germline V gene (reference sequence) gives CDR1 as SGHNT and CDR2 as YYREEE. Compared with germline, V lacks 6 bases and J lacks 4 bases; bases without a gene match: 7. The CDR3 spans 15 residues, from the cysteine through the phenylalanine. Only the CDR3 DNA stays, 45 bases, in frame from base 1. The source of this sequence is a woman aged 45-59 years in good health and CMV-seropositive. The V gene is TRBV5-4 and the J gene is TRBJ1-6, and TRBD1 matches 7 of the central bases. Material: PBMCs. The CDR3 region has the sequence CASTFGGQYNSPLHF. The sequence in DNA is TGTGCCAGCACCTTTGGGGGACAGTATAATTCACCCCTCCACTTT.